Many counts were recorded for the clone carrying this TCR beta chain. The source of the sample is a study of Graves' ophthalmopathy and Graves' hyperthyroidism. This CDR3 comprises 13 residues. Germline CDR1 and CDR2: MNHEY and SMNVEV (reference sequence). Trimming took off 4 bases at V and 6 bases at J, with 12 bases between the two ends. Amplification of TCR beta CDR3 regions used RNA transcripts. HTBI primers primed a first-round RT-PCR, and a second-round multiplex PCR followed. In TCRdb, the multiplex PCR reads were re-called with MiXCR into one record per CDR3 protein. This sample has about 210,000 distinct CDR3 sequences; around 30% occur once, and the top ten carry approximately 9.6%.

The genes are TRBV27 and TRBJ1-2; perhaps TRBD1 as D (5 bases). The material sequenced was peripheral blood. The source of this sequence is a man between 50 and 59 years old with Graves' ophthalmopathy. CDR3 residues: CASSYPGQNGYTF. The CDR3 region has the DNA TGTGCCAGCAGTTATCCAGGGCAAAATGGCTACACCTTC.